This T cell receptor beta chain was sequenced for a study of vaccination effects on CD4 cells after COVID-19. Assay: immunoSEQ multiplex PCR; the TCRdb copy retains only in-frame clones and omits some. The table has about 45,000 clones, approximately 72% seen once; the top ten hold under 30%. Losses at the gene ends were 3 bases for V and 5 bases for J; bases not matched to a gene: 4. This CDR3 is 16 amino acids long. Germline CDR1 and CDR2: LNHNV and YYDKDF (reference sequence). Before sequencing, viral peptide pools were used by the ViraFEST assay to expand antigen-specific CD4+ T cells. CD4+ T cells were isolated after around 10 days of culture. Infection dated between March and December 2020, before the Alpha, Beta and Delta variants reached the United States. Remarks on this clone: Its antigen is unknown.

This specimen was CD4+ T cells from PBMCs cultured with a peptide pool, taken before COVID-19 vaccination. The source of this sequence is a human donor who had a prior SARS-CoV-2 infection. The rearrangement joins TRBV15 to TRBJ2-5, with 15 nucleotides matching TRBD2. The CDR3 coding sequence is TGTGCCACCAGCAGTGGACTAGCGGGGGGGCCGGAGACCCAGTACTTC. This sequence encodes CATSSGLAGGPETQYF.